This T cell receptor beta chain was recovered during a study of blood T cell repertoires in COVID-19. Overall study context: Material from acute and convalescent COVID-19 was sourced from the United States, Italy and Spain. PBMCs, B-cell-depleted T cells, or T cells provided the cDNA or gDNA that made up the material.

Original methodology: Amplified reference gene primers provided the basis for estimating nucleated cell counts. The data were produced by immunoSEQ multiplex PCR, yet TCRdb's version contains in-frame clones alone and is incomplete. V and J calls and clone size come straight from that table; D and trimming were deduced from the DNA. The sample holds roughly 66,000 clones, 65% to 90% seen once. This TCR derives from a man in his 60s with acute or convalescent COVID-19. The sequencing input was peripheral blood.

The DNA of the CDR3 is TGTGCCAGCAGTTACTCAACCGACAGGGTCTCTGAAAAACTGTTTTTT. It translates to CASSYSTDRVSEKLFF. The chain links TRBV6-5 to TRBJ1-4; 7 nucleotides match TRBD1. Germline lookup yields CDR1 MNHEY and CDR2 SVGAGI. J was trimmed by 7 bases and V by 0 bases; bases with no gene match: 8. The CDR3 is made up of 16 amino acids.